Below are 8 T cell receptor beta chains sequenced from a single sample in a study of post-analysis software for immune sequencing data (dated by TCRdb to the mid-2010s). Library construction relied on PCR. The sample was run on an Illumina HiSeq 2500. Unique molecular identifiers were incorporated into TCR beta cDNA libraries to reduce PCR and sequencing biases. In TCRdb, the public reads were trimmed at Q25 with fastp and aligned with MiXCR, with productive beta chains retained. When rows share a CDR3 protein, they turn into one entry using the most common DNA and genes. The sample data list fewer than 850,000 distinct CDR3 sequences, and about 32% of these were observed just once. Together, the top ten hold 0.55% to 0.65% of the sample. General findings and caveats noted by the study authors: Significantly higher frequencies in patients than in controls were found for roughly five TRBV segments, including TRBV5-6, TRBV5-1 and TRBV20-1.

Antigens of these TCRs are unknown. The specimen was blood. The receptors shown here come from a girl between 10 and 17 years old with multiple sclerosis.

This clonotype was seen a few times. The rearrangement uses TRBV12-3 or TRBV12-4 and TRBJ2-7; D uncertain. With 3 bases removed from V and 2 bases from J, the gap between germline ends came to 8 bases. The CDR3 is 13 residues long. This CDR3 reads CASSLITAYEQYF. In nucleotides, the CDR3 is TGTGCCAGCAGTTTGATAACGGCCTACGAGCAGTACTTC.

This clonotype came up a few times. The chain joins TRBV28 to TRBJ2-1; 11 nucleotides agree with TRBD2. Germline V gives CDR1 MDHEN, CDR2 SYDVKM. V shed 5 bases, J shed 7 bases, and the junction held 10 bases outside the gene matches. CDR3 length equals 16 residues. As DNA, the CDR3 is TGTGCCAGCAGTCACCCCGGGACTAGCGGTGGGAATGAGCAGTTCTTC. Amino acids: CASSHPGTSGGNEQFF.

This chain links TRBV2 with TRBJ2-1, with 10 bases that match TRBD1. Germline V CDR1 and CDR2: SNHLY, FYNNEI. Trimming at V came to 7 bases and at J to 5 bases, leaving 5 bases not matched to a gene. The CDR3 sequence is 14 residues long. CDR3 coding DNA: TGTGCCAGCATCTGGGACAGGGGAAACAATGAGCAGTTCTTC. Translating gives CASIWDRGNNEQFF. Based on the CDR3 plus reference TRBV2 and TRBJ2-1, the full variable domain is EPEVTQTPSHQVTQMGQEVILRCVPISNHLYFYWYRQILGQKVEFLVSFYNNEISEKSEIFDDQFSVERPDGSNFTLKIRSTKLEDSAMYFCASIWDRGNNEQFFGPGTRLTVL.

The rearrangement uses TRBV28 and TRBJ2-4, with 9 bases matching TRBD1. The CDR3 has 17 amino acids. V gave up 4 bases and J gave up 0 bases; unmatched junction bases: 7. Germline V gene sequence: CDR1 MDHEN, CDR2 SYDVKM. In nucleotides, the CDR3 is TGTGCCAGCAGTTCCGGGACAGGGTCCTCAGCCAAAAACATTCAGTACTTC. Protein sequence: CASSSGTGSSAKNIQYF.

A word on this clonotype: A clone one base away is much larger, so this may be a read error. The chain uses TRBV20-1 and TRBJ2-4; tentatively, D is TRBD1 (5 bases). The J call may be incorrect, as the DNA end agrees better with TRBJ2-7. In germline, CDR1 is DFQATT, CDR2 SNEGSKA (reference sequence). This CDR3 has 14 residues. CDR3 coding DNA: TGCAGTGCTAGAGATCTGGCAGGGTCTTACGAGCAGTACTTC. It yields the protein CSARDLAGSYEQYF.

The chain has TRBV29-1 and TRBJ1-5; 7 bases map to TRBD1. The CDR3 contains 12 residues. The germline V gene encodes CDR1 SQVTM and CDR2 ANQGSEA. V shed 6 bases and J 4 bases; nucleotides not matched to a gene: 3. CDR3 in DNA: TGCAGCGTCCGGGACAGTAATCAGCCCCAGCATTTT. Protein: CSVRDSNQPQHF.

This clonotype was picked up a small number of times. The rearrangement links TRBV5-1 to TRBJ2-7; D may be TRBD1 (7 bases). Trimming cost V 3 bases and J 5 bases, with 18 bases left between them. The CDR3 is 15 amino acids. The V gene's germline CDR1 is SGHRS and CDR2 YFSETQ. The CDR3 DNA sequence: TGCGCCAGCAGCTGGGGGGCCGGGACAGTCGACGAGCAGTACTTC. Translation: CASSWGAGTVDEQYF. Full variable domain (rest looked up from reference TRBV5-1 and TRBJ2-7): KAGVTQTPRYLIKTRGQQVTLSCSPISGHRSVSWYQQTPGQGLQFLFEYFSETQRNKGNFPGRFSGRQFSNSRSEMNVSTLELGDSALYLCASSWGAGTVDEQYFGPGTRLTVT.

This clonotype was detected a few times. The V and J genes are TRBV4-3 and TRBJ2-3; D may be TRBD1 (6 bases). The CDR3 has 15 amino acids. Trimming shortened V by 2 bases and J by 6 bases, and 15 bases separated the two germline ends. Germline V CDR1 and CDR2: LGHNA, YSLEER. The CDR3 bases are TGCGCCAGCAGCCAAAGGGATAGAACAGGGGATACGCAGTATTTT. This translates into CASSQRDRTGDTQYF.